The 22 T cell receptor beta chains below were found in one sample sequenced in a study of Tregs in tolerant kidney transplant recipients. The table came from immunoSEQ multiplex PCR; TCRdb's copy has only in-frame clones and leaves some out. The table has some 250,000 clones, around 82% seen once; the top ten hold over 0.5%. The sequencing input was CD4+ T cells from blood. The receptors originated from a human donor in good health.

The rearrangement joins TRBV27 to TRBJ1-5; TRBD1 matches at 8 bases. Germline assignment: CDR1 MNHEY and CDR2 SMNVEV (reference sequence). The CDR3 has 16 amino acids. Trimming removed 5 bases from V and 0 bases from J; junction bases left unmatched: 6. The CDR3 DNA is TGTGCCAGCAGTCGTGACAGGGGTTATAGCAATCAGCCCCAGCATTTT. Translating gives CASSRDRGYSNQPQHF.

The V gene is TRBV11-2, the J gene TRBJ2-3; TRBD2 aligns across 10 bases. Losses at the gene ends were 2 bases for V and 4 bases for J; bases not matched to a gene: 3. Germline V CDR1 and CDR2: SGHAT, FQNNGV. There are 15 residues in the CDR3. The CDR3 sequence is CASSLFLAGADTQYF. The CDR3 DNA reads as TGTGCCAGCAGCTTATTCCTAGCGGGAGCAGATACGCAGTATTTT.

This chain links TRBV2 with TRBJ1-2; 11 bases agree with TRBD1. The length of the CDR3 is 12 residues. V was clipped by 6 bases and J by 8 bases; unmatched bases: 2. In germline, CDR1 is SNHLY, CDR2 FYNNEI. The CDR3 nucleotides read TGTGCCAGCAGGGACAGGGGGCCGGGCTACACCTTC. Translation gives CASRDRGPGYTF.

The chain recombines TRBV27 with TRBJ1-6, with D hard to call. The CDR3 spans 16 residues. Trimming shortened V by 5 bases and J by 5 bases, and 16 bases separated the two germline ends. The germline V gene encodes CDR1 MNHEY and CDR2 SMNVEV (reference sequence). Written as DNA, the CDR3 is TGTGCCAGCAGTGTCTGGCCCGGCGGCGATAATTCACCCCTCCACTTT. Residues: CASSVWPGGDNSPLHF.

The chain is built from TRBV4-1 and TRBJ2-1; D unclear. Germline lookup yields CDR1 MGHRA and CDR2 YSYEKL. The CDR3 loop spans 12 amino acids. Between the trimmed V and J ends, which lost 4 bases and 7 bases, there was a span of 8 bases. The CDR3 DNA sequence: TGCGCCAGCAGCCCGGTCCAGAATGAGCAGTTCTTC. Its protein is CASSPVQNEQFF.

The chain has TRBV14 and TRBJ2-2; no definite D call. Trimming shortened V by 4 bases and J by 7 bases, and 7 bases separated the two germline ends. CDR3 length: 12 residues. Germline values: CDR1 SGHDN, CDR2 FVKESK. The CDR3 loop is CASSLPSGELFF. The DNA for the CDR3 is TGTGCCAGCAGCCTTCCTAGCGGGGAGCTGTTTTTT.

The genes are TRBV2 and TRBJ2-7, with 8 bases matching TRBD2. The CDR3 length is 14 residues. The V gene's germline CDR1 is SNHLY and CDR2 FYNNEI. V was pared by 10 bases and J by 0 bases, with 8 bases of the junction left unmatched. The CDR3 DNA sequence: TGTGCCACCCTGGATAGCGGGGACTCCTACGAGCAGTACTTC. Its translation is CATLDSGDSYEQYF.

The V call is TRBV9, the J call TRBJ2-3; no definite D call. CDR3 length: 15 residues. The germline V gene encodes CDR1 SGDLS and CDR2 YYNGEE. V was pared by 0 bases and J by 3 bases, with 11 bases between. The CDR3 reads CASSVAPIKTDTQYF. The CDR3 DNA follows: TGTGCCAGCAGCGTAGCTCCGATTAAGACAGATACGCAGTATTTT. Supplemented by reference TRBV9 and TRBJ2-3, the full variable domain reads DSGVTQTPKHLITATGQRVTLRCSPRSGDLSVYWYQQSLDQGLQFLIQYYNGEERAKGNILERFSAQQFPDLHSELNLSSLELGDSALYFCASSVAPIKTDTQYFGPGTRLTVL.

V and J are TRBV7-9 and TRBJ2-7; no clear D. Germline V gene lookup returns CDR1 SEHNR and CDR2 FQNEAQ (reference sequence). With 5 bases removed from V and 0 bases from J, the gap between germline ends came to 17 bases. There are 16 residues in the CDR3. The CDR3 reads CASSPPALTTSYEQYF. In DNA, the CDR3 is TGTGCCAGCAGCCCCCCCGCTCTAACAACCTCCTACGAGCAGTACTTC.

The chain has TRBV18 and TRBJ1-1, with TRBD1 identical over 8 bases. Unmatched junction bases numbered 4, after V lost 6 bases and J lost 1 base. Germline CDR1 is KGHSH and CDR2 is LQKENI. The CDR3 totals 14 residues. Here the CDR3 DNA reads TGTGCCAGCTCTCAAGACAGGGGGAACACTGAAGCTTTCTTT. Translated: CASSQDRGNTEAFF.

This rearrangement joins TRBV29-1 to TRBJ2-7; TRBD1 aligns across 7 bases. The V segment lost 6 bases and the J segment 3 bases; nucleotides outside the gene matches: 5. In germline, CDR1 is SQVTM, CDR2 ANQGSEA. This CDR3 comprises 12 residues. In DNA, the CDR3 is TGCAGCGTACAGGGGTCCCTCTACGAGCAGTACTTC. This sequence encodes CSVQGSLYEQYF.

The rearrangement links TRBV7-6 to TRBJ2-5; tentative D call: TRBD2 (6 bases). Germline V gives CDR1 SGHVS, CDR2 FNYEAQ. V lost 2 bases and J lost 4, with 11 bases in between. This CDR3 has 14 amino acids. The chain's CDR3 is CASSLRGSGETQYF. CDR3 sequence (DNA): TGTGCCAGCAGCTTACGGGGGAGCGGAGAGACCCAGTACTTC.

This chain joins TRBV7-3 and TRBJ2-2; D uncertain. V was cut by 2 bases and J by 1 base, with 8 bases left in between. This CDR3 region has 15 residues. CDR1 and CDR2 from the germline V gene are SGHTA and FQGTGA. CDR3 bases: TGTGCCAGCAGCTTAGTCCCCCAGAACACCGGGGAGCTGTTTTTT. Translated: CASSLVPQNTGELFF.

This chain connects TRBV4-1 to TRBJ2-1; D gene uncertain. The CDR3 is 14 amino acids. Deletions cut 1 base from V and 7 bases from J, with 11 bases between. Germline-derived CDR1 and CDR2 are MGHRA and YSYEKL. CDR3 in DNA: TGCGCCAGCAGCCAAGCGATGGGCCAGAATGAGCAGTTCTTC. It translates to CASSQAMGQNEQFF.

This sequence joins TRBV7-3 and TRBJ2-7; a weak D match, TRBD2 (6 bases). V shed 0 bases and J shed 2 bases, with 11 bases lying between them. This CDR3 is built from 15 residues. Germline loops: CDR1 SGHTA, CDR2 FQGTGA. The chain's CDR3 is CASSLTGGRAYEQYF. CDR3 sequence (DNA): TGTGCCAGCAGCTTAACGGGAGGCAGGGCCTACGAGCAGTACTTC. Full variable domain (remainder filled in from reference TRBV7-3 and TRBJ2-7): GAGVSQTPSNKVTEKGKYVELRCDPISGHTALYWYRQSLGQGPEFLIYFQGTGAADDSGLPNDRFFAVRPEGSVSTLKIQRTERGDSAVYLCASSLTGGRAYEQYFGPGTRLTVT.

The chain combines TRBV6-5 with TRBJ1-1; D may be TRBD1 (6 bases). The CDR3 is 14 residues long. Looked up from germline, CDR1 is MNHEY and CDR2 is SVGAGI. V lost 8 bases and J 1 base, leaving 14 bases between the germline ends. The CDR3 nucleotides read TGTGCCAGCGGTACGGGGGGCAGGAACACTGAAGCTTTCTTT. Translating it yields CASGTGGRNTEAFF.

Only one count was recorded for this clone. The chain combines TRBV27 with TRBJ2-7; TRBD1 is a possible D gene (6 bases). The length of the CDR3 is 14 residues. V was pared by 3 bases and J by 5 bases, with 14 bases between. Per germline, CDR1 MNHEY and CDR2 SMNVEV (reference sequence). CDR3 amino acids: CASSFRKGTHEQYF. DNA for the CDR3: TGTGCCAGCAGTTTTAGAAAGGGGACACACGAGCAGTACTTC.

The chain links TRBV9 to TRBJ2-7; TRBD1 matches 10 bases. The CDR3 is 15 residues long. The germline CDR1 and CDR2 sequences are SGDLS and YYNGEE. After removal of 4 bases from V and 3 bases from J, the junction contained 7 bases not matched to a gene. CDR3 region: CASSPDRGRVYEQYF. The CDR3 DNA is TGTGCCAGCAGCCCCGACAGGGGGCGCGTCTACGAGCAGTACTTC. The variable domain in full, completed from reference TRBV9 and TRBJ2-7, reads DSGVTQTPKHLITATGQRVTLRCSPRSGDLSVYWYQQSLDQGLQFLIQYYNGEERAKGNILERFSAQQFPDLHSELNLSSLELGDSALYFCASSPDRGRVYEQYFGPGTRLTVT.

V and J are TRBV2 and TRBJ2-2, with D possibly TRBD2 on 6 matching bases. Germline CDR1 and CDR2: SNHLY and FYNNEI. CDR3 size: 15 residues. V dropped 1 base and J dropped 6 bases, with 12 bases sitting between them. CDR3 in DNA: TGTGCCAGCAGTGAAGGTGGGAGGAAGCCCGGGGAGCTGTTTTTT. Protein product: CASSEGGRKPGELFF.

The CDR3 coding sequence is TGCGCCAGCAGTGCGAGGGCTAGGACAGGGGGAGGAGGCAATCAGCCCCAGCATTTT. Translating it yields CASSARARTGGGGNQPQHF. The chain links TRBV10-1 to TRBJ1-5; 10 bases match TRBD1. Germline lookup yields CDR1 WNHNN and CDR2 SYGVQD (reference sequence). With 4 bases clipped from V and 2 bases from J, the junction kept 14 bases outside the gene matches. The CDR3 runs 19 residues.

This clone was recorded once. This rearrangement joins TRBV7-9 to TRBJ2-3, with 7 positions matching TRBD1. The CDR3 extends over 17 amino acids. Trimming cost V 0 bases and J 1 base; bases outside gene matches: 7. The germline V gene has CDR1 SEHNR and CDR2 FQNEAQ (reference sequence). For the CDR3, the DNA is TGTGCCAGCAGCTTAGCCGGACAGGCAACCCGCACAGATACGCAGTATTTT. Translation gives CASSLAGQATRTDTQYF.

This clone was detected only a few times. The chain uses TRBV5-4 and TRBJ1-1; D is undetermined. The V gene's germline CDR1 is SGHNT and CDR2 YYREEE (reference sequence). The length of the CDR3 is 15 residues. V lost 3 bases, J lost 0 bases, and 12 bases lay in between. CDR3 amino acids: CASSSDVPLNTEAFF. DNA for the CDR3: TGTGCCAGCAGCTCGGACGTACCATTGAACACTGAAGCTTTCTTT.